The 27 T cell receptor beta chains reported below all come from one sample, sequenced in a study of regulatory T cells in long-lasting Graves disease. With iRepertoire HTBI primers and Arm-PCR of CDR3 regions, TCR beta libraries were built. Each CDR3 protein is one row after TCRdb ran MiXCR on the multiplex PCR reads. Among about 300,000 distinct CDR3 sequences, over 15% were seen once, and the ten largest hold about 40%. Time point meaning: newly diagnosed GD, antithyroid drugs for less than 3 months. PBMC-derived RNA was used for the TCR library. Sample: peripheral blood mononuclear cells (PBMCs), taken at new diagnosis, from a patient treated with antithyroid drugs. Receptors were obtained from a female donor with Graves disease.

A few counts support this clonotype. The rearrangement joins TRBV3-1 to TRBJ2-3; D unresolved. Trimming removed 0 bases from V and 1 base from J, with 14 bases in between. The CDR3 extends over 17 amino acids. Germline V lookup: CDR1 LGHDT, CDR2 YNNKEL (reference sequence). This CDR3 reads CASSQDRGTSGTDTQYF. CDR3 DNA: TGTGCCAGCAGCCAAGATCGAGGAACCTCAGGCACAGATACGCAGTATTTT.

This clonotype was seen at least ten times. The chain is built from TRBV20-1 and TRBJ1-2; D remains ambiguous. V dropped 5 bases and J dropped 4 bases, with 11 bases sitting between them. Germline CDR1 and CDR2: DFQATT and SNEGSKA (reference sequence). The CDR3 runs 12 residues. The CDR3 DNA reads TGCAGTGCTTTTCTGGTCGTCTATGGCTACACCTTC. Protein sequence: CSAFLVVYGYTF.

The chain uses TRBV28 and TRBJ1-5; D unclear. CDR3 length equals 17 residues. The V gene lost 2 bases and the J gene lost 4 bases, with 18 bases spanning the gap. Germline CDR1 is MDHEN and CDR2 is SYDVKM. The CDR3 sequence is CASSLGIPRGSNQPQHF. CDR3 DNA: TGTGCCAGCAGTTTAGGGATCCCTCGAGGGTCAAATCAGCCCCAGCATTTT.

In this sample, this clonotype turned up many times. The V call is TRBV19, the J call TRBJ1-1; D gene unclear. CDR1 is LNHDA, CDR2 SQIVND, per germline (reference sequence). The CDR3 runs to 15 residues. V was clipped by 0 bases and J by 1 base, with 9 bases between them. This CDR3 reads CASSIDRQQNTEAFF. CDR3 DNA: TGTGCCAGTAGTATAGACCGTCAGCAGAACACTGAAGCTTTCTTT.

This clonotype was detected many times. V and J are TRBV11-2 and TRBJ2-3; 7 bases fit TRBD1. V was pared by 4 bases and J by 0 bases, with 4 bases of the junction left unmatched. The germline V gene encodes CDR1 SGHAT and CDR2 FQNNGV. This CDR3 contains 15 residues. This CDR3 reads CASSYRQGSTDTQYF. In nucleotides, the CDR3 is TGTGCCAGCAGCTATAGACAGGGAAGCACAGATACGCAGTATTTT.

The chain uses TRBV7-2 and TRBJ2-4; D not resolved. V was pared by 6 bases and J by 8 bases, with 11 bases between. Per the germline V gene, CDR1 is SGHTA and CDR2 is FQGNSA. This CDR3 has 12 amino acids. The CDR3 loop reads CASSFEADIQYF. CDR3 nucleotides: TGTGCCAGCAGTTTCGAGGCGGACATTCAGTACTTC.

This clonotype was observed a handful of times. A much bigger clone sits one base away, suggesting this may be a read error. This rearrangement joins TRBV5-1 to TRBJ2-3; 9 nucleotides align to TRBD2. Germline CDR1 reads SGHRS; CDR2 reads YFSETQ. The CDR3 is 16 amino acids. J was trimmed by 4 bases and V by 6 bases; bases with no gene match: 12. CDR3 nucleotides: TGCGCCAGCAAATTGGGCGGGCTAGCGGGATCAGATACGCAGTATTTT. This translates into CASKLGGLAGSDTQYF.

This clonotype was found a few times. The chain uses TRBV10-1 and TRBJ1-2, with D possibly TRBD1 on 6 matching bases. Per the germline V gene, CDR1 is WNHNN and CDR2 is SYGVQD (reference sequence). This CDR3 region has 13 residues. V was cut by 6 bases and J by 2 bases, with 10 bases left in between. The CDR3 loop is CASSRQVNYGYTF. The CDR3 coding sequence is TGCGCCAGCAGCCGACAGGTGAACTATGGCTACACCTTC.

The rearrangement joins TRBV11-2 to TRBJ2-3; TRBD2 aligns across 9 bases. CDR1 and CDR2 (germline): SGHAT, FQNNGV. With V trimmed by 4 bases and J by 1 base, 9 bases remained unmatched. The CDR3 has 17 residues. The CDR3 region has the DNA TGTGCCAGCAGCTCTAGCCTGGGACTAGCCGGCACAGATACGCAGTATTTT. Its translation: CASSSSLGLAGTDTQYF.

This chain joins TRBV2 and TRBJ2-5, with 9 nucleotides matching TRBD1. Germline CDR1 is SNHLY and CDR2 is FYNNEI. The CDR3 has 15 amino acids. V dropped 7 bases and J dropped 5; count of bases not matched to a gene: 11. The CDR3 DNA follows: TGTGCCAGCACCTCCGGGACAGGGTCAGGGGAGACCCAGTACTTC. Translated, it gives CASTSGTGSGETQYF.

This clonotype was observed at least ten times. The chain joins TRBV19 to TRBJ2-2, with a tentative D call TRBD2 (6 bases). Germline V gene lookup returns CDR1 LNHDA and CDR2 SQIVND (reference sequence). V was shortened by 8 bases and J by 3 bases, with 16 bases between the two germline ends. The CDR3 covers 15 residues. The CDR3 loop is CASGGAGIDTGELFF. CDR3 sequence (DNA): TGTGCCAGTGGCGGGGCTGGGATTGACACCGGGGAGCTGTTTTTT. Drawing the rest from reference TRBV19 and TRBJ2-2, the complete variable domain is DGGITQSPKYLFRKEGQNVTLSCEQNLNHDAMYWYRQDPGQGLRLIYYSQIVNDFQKGDIAEGYSVSREKKESFPLTVTSAQKNPTAFYLCASGGAGIDTGELFFGEGSRLTVL.

This clonotype was picked up many times. The chain joins TRBV5-1 to TRBJ2-7; D is perhaps TRBD1 (6 bases). The CDR3 is 13 amino acids. CDR1 SGHRS and CDR2 YFSETQ come from the germline V gene. Trimming shortened V by 2 bases and J by 2 bases, and 8 bases separated the two germline ends. CDR3 nucleotides: TGCGCCAGCAGCTTCCGGGACACCTACGAGCAGTACTTC. It yields the protein CASSFRDTYEQYF.

This clonotype appeared a few times. J is TRBJ2-3 and V is TRBV15; 10 positions match TRBD1. The ends lost 5 bases at V and 1 base at J; junction bases unmatched: 12. There are 18 residues in the CDR3. In germline, CDR1 is LNHNV, CDR2 YYDKDF (reference sequence). CDR3 residues: CATSAGGTGVRGTDTQYF. The CDR3 DNA is TGTGCCACCAGCGCCGGCGGGACAGGGGTCCGGGGCACAGATACGCAGTATTTT.

This clonotype was seen at least ten times. This sequence joins TRBV2 and TRBJ1-3, with D maybe TRBD1 (6 bases). The CDR3 loop spans 15 amino acids. The germline V gene encodes CDR1 SNHLY and CDR2 FYNNEI. Between the trimmed V and J ends, which lost 6 bases and 8 bases, there was a span of 20 bases. This chain's CDR3 is CASSRPGDTGHTIYF. The CDR3 DNA follows: TGTGCCAGCAGCCGGCCCGGGGACACCGGCCACACCATATATTTT.

This clonotype appeared many times. The J gene is TRBJ1-2, the V gene TRBV2, with D maybe TRBD1 (5 bases). The germline V gene encodes CDR1 SNHLY and CDR2 FYNNEI. V was trimmed by 8 bases and J by 5 bases, leaving 18 bases between them. This CDR3 contains 14 residues. The CDR3 is CASPGPLGPYGYTF. DNA of the CDR3: TGTGCCAGCCCCGGACCGCTGGGACCTTATGGCTACACCTTC.

The chain uses TRBV11-1 and TRBJ2-7; 9 nucleotides agree with TRBD2. V shed 5 bases, J shed 3 bases, and the junction held 8 bases outside the gene matches. Germline V gene data show CDR1 as SGHAT and CDR2 as FQDESV (reference sequence). The CDR3 has 15 residues. CDR3 sequence: CASSGVGSGSYEQYF. The CDR3 DNA follows: TGTGCCAGCAGCGGAGTTGGTAGCGGGAGCTACGAGCAGTACTTC.

The rearrangement joins TRBV19 to TRBJ2-1; the D gene is possibly TRBD1 (6 bases). Germline CDR1 LNHDA, CDR2 SQIVND (reference sequence). The CDR3 has 15 amino acids. The V end lost 9 bases, the J end lost 4 bases, and 19 bases lay between the germline ends. The CDR3 sequence: CASKEDSGPYNEQFF. CDR3 nucleotide sequence: TGTGCCAGCAAAGAGGACAGTGGGCCTTACAATGAGCAGTTCTTC.

This clonotype was counted many times. The CDR3 spells CATKTGRTNTGELFF. CDR3 bases: TGTGCCACTAAGACGGGACGGACGAACACCGGGGAGCTGTTTTTT. The chain recombines TRBV27 with TRBJ2-2; D is tentatively TRBD1 or TRBD2 (5 bases each). V was clipped by 10 bases and J by 0 bases, with 15 bases between them. The CDR3 covers 15 residues. The germline gives CDR1 MNHEY, CDR2 SMNVEV (reference sequence).

Comment on this clonotype: This likely reflects a read error, since a far larger clone is one base away. This chain connects TRBV11-2 to TRBJ2-7, with TRBD2 as a possible D gene (5 bases). The CDR3 has 13 residues. Germline V CDR1 and CDR2: SGHAT, FQNNGV. Here the CDR3 DNA reads TGTACCAGCAGTTCCCAACCCCGCGGGGAGCAGTACTTC. This codes for CTSSSQPRGEQYF.

The chain recombines TRBV6-2 or TRBV6-3 with TRBJ2-4, with D perhaps matching TRBD2 (5 bases). Trimming left V 2 bases short and J 3 bases short, with 8 bases between. The CDR3 consists of 14 residues. CDR1 is MNHEY, CDR2 SVGEGT, per germline. For the CDR3, the DNA is TGTGCCAGCAGTTACACTGAGGGCAAAAACATTCAGTACTTC. Its translation is CASSYTEGKNIQYF.

This clonotype has ten or more counts. The chain couples TRBV5-1 to TRBJ1-6; 9 bases align to TRBD1. The CDR3 spans 15 residues. CDR1 and CDR2 (germline): SGHRS, YFSETQ. J lost 7 bases, V lost 2 bases, and 4 bases had no gene match. Here the CDR3 reads CASSLGTGKNSPLHF. CDR3 coding DNA: TGCGCCAGCAGCTTAGGGACAGGGAAGAATTCACCCCTCCACTTT.

There are many counts of this clonotype. The chain couples TRBV5-1 to TRBJ2-7; D is possibly TRBD2 (5 bases). The CDR3 consists of 14 residues. Looked up from germline, CDR1 is SGHRS and CDR2 is YFSETQ. The germline V and J ends were trimmed by 4 bases and 0 bases, with 11 bases remaining between them. CDR3: CASSQDSISYEQYF. Written as DNA, the CDR3 is TGCGCCAGCAGCCAGGACTCGATCTCCTACGAGCAGTACTTC.

This clonotype was seen more than once but under ten times. The rearrangement uses TRBV5-6 and TRBJ1-6; D may be TRBD1 (5 bases). The CDR3 covers 13 residues. Per germline, CDR1 SGHDT and CDR2 YYEEEE. Trimming took 4 bases from V and 16 from J, leaving 18 bases between them. The CDR3 DNA is TGTGCCAGCAGCGCCCCAGCAGGGTGGGGGCTCCACTTT. Translating gives CASSAPAGWGLHF.

This clonotype was observed many times. This chain uses TRBV7-9 with TRBJ1-2; 9 nucleotides align to TRBD1. With 2 bases clipped from V and 6 bases from J, the junction kept 4 bases outside the gene matches. Per germline, CDR1 SEHNR and CDR2 FQNEAQ (reference sequence). The CDR3 runs to 14 residues. CDR3 coding DNA: TGTGCCAGCAGCTTAACAGGGGGCGCAGATGGCTACACCTTC. Residues: CASSLTGGADGYTF.

This clonotype was recorded at least ten times. The V and J genes are TRBV19 and TRBJ1-1; 7 bases are a match to TRBD1. This CDR3 is built from 15 residues. J was trimmed by 1 base and V by 7 bases; bases with no gene match: 9. Germline V CDR1 and CDR2: LNHDA, SQIVND (reference sequence). CDR3 loop: CASTSRGLGNTEAFF. CDR3 coding DNA: TGTGCCAGTACATCGAGGGGGCTAGGGAACACTGAAGCTTTCTTT.

A few counts support this clonotype. J is TRBJ2-3 and V is TRBV14, with D unresolved. Trimming took off 1 base at V and 7 bases at J, with 9 bases between the two ends. Germline V CDR1 and CDR2: SGHDN, FVKESK. The CDR3 totals 13 residues. The CDR3 sequence: CASSQGFPHTQYF. Here the CDR3 DNA reads TGTGCCAGCAGCCAAGGATTTCCCCATACGCAGTATTTT.

This clonotype was seen ten or more times. The rearrangement joins TRBV2 to TRBJ2-7, with D hard to call. V lost 0 bases and J lost 1, with 16 bases in between. The CDR3 loop spans 17 amino acids. The V gene's germline CDR1 is SNHLY and CDR2 FYNNEI. The CDR3 DNA reads TGTGCCAGCAGTGAAGCCCCAATCCCGCCTTCTTCCTACGAGCAGTACTTC. Its protein is CASSEAPIPPSSYEQYF.